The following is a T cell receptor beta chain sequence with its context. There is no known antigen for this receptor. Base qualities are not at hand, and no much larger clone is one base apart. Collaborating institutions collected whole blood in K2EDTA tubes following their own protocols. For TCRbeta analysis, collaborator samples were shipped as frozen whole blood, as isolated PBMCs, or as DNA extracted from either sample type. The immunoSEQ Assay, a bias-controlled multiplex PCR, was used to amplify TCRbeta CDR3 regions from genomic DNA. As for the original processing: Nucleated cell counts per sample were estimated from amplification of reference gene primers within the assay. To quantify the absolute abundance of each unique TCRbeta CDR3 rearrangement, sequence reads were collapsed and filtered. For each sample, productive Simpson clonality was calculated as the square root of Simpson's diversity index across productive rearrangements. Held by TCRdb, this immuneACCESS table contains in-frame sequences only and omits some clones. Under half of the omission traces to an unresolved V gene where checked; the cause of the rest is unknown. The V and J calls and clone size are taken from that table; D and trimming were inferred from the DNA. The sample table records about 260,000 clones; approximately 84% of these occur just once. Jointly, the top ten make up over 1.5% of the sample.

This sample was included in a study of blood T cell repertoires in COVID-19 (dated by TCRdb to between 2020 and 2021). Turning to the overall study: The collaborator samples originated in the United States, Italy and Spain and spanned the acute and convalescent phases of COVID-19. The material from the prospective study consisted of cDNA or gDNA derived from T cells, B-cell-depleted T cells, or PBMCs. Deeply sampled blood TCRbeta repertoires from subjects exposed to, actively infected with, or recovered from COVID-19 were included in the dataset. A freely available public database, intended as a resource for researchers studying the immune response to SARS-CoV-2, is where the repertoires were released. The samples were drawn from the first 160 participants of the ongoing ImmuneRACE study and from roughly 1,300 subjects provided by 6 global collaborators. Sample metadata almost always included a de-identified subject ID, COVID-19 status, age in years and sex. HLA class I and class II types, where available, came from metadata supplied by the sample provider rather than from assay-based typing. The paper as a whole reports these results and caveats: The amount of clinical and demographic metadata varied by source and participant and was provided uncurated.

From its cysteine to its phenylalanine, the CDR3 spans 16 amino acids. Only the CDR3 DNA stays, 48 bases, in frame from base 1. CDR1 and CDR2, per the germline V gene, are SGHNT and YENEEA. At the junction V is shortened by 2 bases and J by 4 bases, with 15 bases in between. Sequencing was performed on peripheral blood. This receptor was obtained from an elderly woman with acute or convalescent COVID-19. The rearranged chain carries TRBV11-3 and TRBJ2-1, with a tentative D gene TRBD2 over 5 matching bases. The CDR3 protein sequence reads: CASSLNGQSGYNEQFF. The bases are TGTGCCAGCAGCTTAAACGGTCAAAGCGGATACAATGAGCAGTTCTTC.